The 15 T cell receptor beta chains reported below all come from one sample, sequenced in a study of Ad26.COV2.S vaccination and SARS-CoV-2 variants. Clones were read by immunoSEQ multiplex PCR, and TCRdb kept only the in-frame ones, dropping some. Here the sample spans 350,000 to 450,000 clones, 83% being singletons. The treatment is: some 19 received Ad26.COV2.S at low or high dose, single or two shots; 5 received placebo; per-sample allocation not given. The samples date from day 63 after the first vaccine or placebo injection. Sequenced material: peripheral blood, taken in a trial of Ad26.COV2.S vaccine versus placebo. The receptors come from a person aged 18-65 years who received the Ad26.COV2.S COVID-19 vaccine or a placebo.

The chain couples TRBV7-2 to TRBJ1-2, with TRBD1 as a possible D gene (5 bases). The CDR3 length is 16 residues. Per germline, CDR1 SGHTA and CDR2 FQGNSA. Between the trimmed V and J ends, which lost 3 bases and 3 bases, there was a span of 17 bases. CDR3 nucleotide sequence: TGTGCCAGCAGCTTGAACGGGGCTACGGATCACTATGGCTACACCTTC. Its protein product is CASSLNGATDHYGYTF.

The gene calls are TRBV11-3 and TRBJ2-5; possibly TRBD2 for D (6 bases). The CDR3 spans 15 residues. The V gene's germline CDR1 is SGHNT and CDR2 YENEEA. V lost 4 bases and J 2 bases, leaving 14 bases between the germline ends. The CDR3 protein is CASSSGGVAQETQYF. The CDR3 DNA follows: TGTGCCAGCAGCTCCGGAGGGGTCGCACAAGAGACCCAGTACTTC.

The table lists this clone with a few counts. The CDR3 reads CASAIGSSPLHF. The CDR3 nucleotides read TGTGCCAGCGCTATAGGATCTTCACCCCTCCACTTT. The chain is built from TRBV7-9 and TRBJ1-6; the D is unclear. V shed 8 bases and J shed 9 bases, with 11 bases lying between them. CDR3 length equals 12 residues. CDR1 is SEHNR and CDR2 is FQNEAQ in the germline V gene (reference sequence).

The rearrangement joins TRBV19 to TRBJ2-5; TRBD2 matches 7 bases. CDR3 length: 12 residues. The germline V gene encodes CDR1 LNHDA and CDR2 SQIVND (reference sequence). V was pared by 4 bases and J by 5 bases, with 1 base of the junction left unmatched. This CDR3 reads CASSTGGETQYF. The CDR3 DNA reads as TGTGCCAGTAGTACCGGGGGGGAGACCCAGTACTTC.

The V and J genes are TRBV5-1 and TRBJ1-2; 8 positions match TRBD1. The J segment lost 8 bases and the V segment lost 4 bases, leaving 10 bases of the junction unmatched. CDR1 is SGHRS, CDR2 YFSETQ, per germline. The CDR3 loop spans 14 amino acids. The CDR3 bases are TGCGCCAGCAGCGTCTGGACAGGGCCGGAGGGCTACACCTTC. Protein: CASSVWTGPEGYTF.

CDR3 sequence: CASTGRGQLNEQFF. DNA of the CDR3: TGTGCCAGCACTGGCCGGGGACAACTGAATGAGCAGTTCTTC. The rearrangement uses TRBV7-9 and TRBJ2-1, with D maybe TRBD1 (6 bases). Trimming took 7 bases from V and 7 from J, leaving 17 bases between them. The germline gives CDR1 SEHNR, CDR2 FQNEAQ (reference sequence). The CDR3 covers 14 residues.

The V call is TRBV6-5, the J call TRBJ1-1; no definite D call. Germline V gene data show CDR1 as MNHEY and CDR2 as SVGAGI. V lost 7 bases and J 5 bases, leaving 14 bases between the germline ends. This CDR3 has 13 amino acids. CDR3 sequence (DNA): TGTGCCAGCAAGAGGAAGGGAATAACTGAAGCTTTCTTT. It encodes CASKRKGITEAFF.

The gene calls are TRBV2 and TRBJ2-7, with a weak D call TRBD2 (5 bases). Trimming pared 6 bases from V and 3 bases from J, leaving 12 bases between. The CDR3 totals 13 residues. The germline gives CDR1 SNHLY, CDR2 FYNNEI. The CDR3 nucleotides are TGTGCCAGCAGGGGAGACATCTACTACGAGCAGTACTTC. This translates into CASRGDIYYEQYF.

This chain connects TRBV27 to TRBJ2-7; D gene ambiguous. Per the germline V gene, CDR1 is MNHEY and CDR2 is SMNVEV (reference sequence). Trimming pared 2 bases from V and 3 bases from J, leaving 8 bases between. The CDR3 contains 13 residues. CDR3 nucleotide sequence: TGTGCCAGCAGTTTACAGGTCGGCTACGAGCAGTACTTC. Protein: CASSLQVGYEQYF.

This chain connects TRBV11-2 to TRBJ2-7; tentatively, D is TRBD1 (6 bases). This CDR3 comprises 17 residues. V lost 7 bases, J lost 0 bases, and 22 bases lay in between. The germline gives CDR1 SGHAT, CDR2 FQNNGV. In DNA, the CDR3 is TGTGCCAGCACCAACCCCCCCAGGGGCGGGTTCTCCTACGAGCAGTACTTC. It yields the protein CASTNPPRGGFSYEQYF. Full variable domain (rest looked up from reference TRBV11-2 and TRBJ2-7): EAGVAQSPRYKIIEKRQSVAFWCNPISGHATLYWYQQILGQGPKLLIQFQNNGVVDDSQLPKDRFSAERLKGVDSTLKIQPAKLEDSAVYLCASTNPPRGGFSYEQYFGPGTRLTVT.

This rearrangement joins TRBV18 to TRBJ2-2; weak D call: TRBD2 (6 bases). The germline V gene has CDR1 KGHSH and CDR2 LQKENI. V lost 2 bases and J lost 3, with 7 bases in between. The CDR3 has 14 residues. CDR3: CASSPIADTGELFF. The CDR3 coding sequence is TGTGCCAGCTCACCAATAGCGGACACCGGGGAGCTGTTTTTT.

The chain uses TRBV7-9 and TRBJ2-1, with D possibly TRBD1 on 7 matching bases. This CDR3 has 17 residues. In germline, CDR1 is SEHNR, CDR2 FQNEAQ (reference sequence). V lost 7 bases to trimming and J lost 10 bases, with 29 bases between them. The CDR3 is CASTRGSGVPSMLEQFF. Here the CDR3 DNA reads TGTGCCAGCACCAGGGGGTCGGGGGTTCCTTCAATGTTGGAGCAGTTCTTC.

The V call is TRBV6-5, the J call TRBJ1-2, with D possibly matching TRBD1 (5 bases). Germline loops: CDR1 MNHEY, CDR2 SVGAGI. CDR3 size: 15 residues. The ends were cut back, 1 base at V and 8 bases at J, with 17 bases in the middle. This CDR3 is CASSYFRGGKDGYTF. The CDR3 DNA follows: TGTGCCAGCAGTTACTTTCGGGGGGGGAAGGACGGCTACACCTTC.

The chain recombines TRBV9 with TRBJ2-3; D remains unclear. V dropped 4 bases and J dropped 1 base, with 10 bases sitting between them. The CDR3 length is 14 residues. Germline CDR1 SGDLS, CDR2 YYNGEE. Here the CDR3 reads CASSLQPRTDTQYF. The DNA for the CDR3 is TGTGCCAGCAGCCTACAACCCCGCACAGATACGCAGTATTTT. Full variable domain (outside the CDR3, taken from reference TRBV9 and TRBJ2-3): DSGVTQTPKHLITATGQRVTLRCSPRSGDLSVYWYQQSLDQGLQFLIQYYNGEERAKGNILERFSAQQFPDLHSELNLSSLELGDSALYFCASSLQPRTDTQYFGPGTRLTVL.

The V gene is TRBV14, the J gene TRBJ1-1; D not certain. This CDR3 contains 15 residues. Trimming removed 1 base at V and 4 bases at J, with 13 bases between. The germline V gene encodes CDR1 SGHDN and CDR2 FVKESK. The chain's CDR3 is CASSQAPFELTEAFF. The CDR3, as DNA: TGTGCCAGCAGCCAAGCGCCATTCGAGCTCACTGAAGCTTTCTTT. Complete variable domain (other parts from reference TRBV14 and TRBJ1-1): EAGVTQFPSHSVIEKGQTVTLRCDPISGHDNLYWYRRVMGKEIKFLLHFVKESKQDESGMPNNRFLAERTGGTYSTLKVQPAELEDSGVYFCASSQAPFELTEAFFGQGTRLTVV.